This TCR beta chain was sequenced in a study of blood T cell repertoires in COVID-19. As for the study in general: COVID-19 samples, acute and convalescent, were from the United States, Italy and Spain. T cells, B-cell-depleted T cells, or PBMCs supplied cDNA or gDNA.

The CDR3 consists of 15 residues. Germline V gene lookup returns CDR1 LNHDA and CDR2 SQIVND (reference sequence). V was pared by 7 bases and J by 5 bases, with 8 bases of the junction left unmatched. Per the original data handling: The assay estimated nucleated cells by amplifying reference gene primers. Using immunoSEQ multiplex PCR, the repertoire was profiled, and TCRdb retains in-frame clones only, with some absent. D and trimming come from the DNA, and the V and J calls and clone size come from that table. The table shows more than 45,000 clones, with 80% to 90% occurring only once. The chain employs TRBV19 and TRBJ1-2; TRBD1 matches 12 bases. Sequencing used peripheral blood. The clonotype comes from a woman of 80 years or more with acute or convalescent COVID-19. CDR3 bases: TGTGCCAGTAAACCGGGACAGGGGGCAGGGTATGGCTACACCTTC. Translation gives CASKPGQGAGYGYTF.